The T cell receptor beta chain under discussion was sequenced for a study of cytomegalovirus exposure and HLA in healthy donors. The PCR used 60 Vbeta and 13 Jbeta primers. Only in-frame clones appear in the TCRdb table, and some are missing; sequencing was by immunoSEQ multiplex PCR. The sample consists of around 100,000 clones, over 65% of them appearing once. This clone was counted a few times. CDR3 length: 16 amino acids. Germline-derived CDR1 and CDR2 are SGHVS and FQNEAQ. Between the trimmed V and J ends, which lost 4 bases and 1 base, there was a span of 14 bases. The clonotype comes from a man aged 40-50 years in good health and CMV-seronegative. Input material: PBMCs. The chain links TRBV7-8 to TRBJ1-3, with a weak D call TRBD1 (5 bases). Here the CDR3 reads CASSSTRVRSGNTIYF. The DNA for the CDR3 is TGTGCCAGCAGCTCTACCAGGGTCAGGTCTGGAAACACCATATATTTT.